These 13 T cell receptor beta chains were all obtained from the same sample, sequenced in a study of cytomegalovirus exposure and HLA in healthy donors. 60 Vbeta and 13 Jbeta primers were used in PCR. Clones were read by immunoSEQ multiplex PCR, and TCRdb kept only the in-frame ones, dropping some. Among over 90,000 clones listed, roughly four fifths were seen once. The sequenced sample consisted of PBMCs. Receptors were obtained from a woman aged 60 to 75 in good health and CMV-seropositive.

The chain employs TRBV30 and TRBJ2-5; 7 nucleotides agree with TRBD2. The J call may be incorrect, as the DNA end agrees better with TRBJ2-7. Per the germline V gene, CDR1 is GTSNPN and CDR2 is SVGIG (reference sequence). There are 14 residues in the CDR3. CDR3: CAWSREGWSYEQYF. For the CDR3, the DNA is TGTGCCTGGAGTAGGGAGGGGTGGTCCTACGAGCAGTACTTC.

The rearrangement links TRBV5-6 to TRBJ2-2; 8 bases fit TRBD1. V trimming: 0 bases; J trimming: 5 bases; junction bases outside the gene matches: 3. This CDR3 region has 15 residues. Per the germline V gene, CDR1 is SGHDT and CDR2 is YYEEEE. CDR3 loop: CASSLVDRVTGELFF. The CDR3 bases are TGTGCCAGCAGCTTGGTGGACAGGGTAACCGGGGAGCTGTTTTTT. The entire variable domain, with the rest obtained from reference TRBV5-6 and TRBJ2-2, is as follows: DAGVTQSPTHLIKTRGQQVTLRCSPKSGHDTVSWYQQALGQGPQFIFQYYEEEERQRGNFPDRFSGHQFPNYSSELNVNALLLGDSALYLCASSLVDRVTGELFFGEGSRLTVL.

This chain uses TRBV9 with TRBJ2-1; D uncertain. The length of the CDR3 is 14 residues. Germline V CDR1 and CDR2: SGDLS, YYNGEE. Trimming cost V 0 bases and J 3 bases, with 7 bases left between them. In nucleotides, the CDR3 is TGTGCCAGCAGCGTAGCTACGAGCTACAATGAGCAGTTCTTC. Its translation is CASSVATSYNEQFF. Full variable domain (rest looked up from reference TRBV9 and TRBJ2-1): DSGVTQTPKHLITATGQRVTLRCSPRSGDLSVYWYQQSLDQGLQFLIQYYNGEERAKGNILERFSAQQFPDLHSELNLSSLELGDSALYFCASSVATSYNEQFFGPGTRLTVL.

The gene calls are TRBV19 and TRBJ2-5; no clear D gene. This CDR3 spans 12 amino acids. Deletions cut 4 bases from V and 6 bases from J, with 9 bases between. The germline CDR1 and CDR2 sequences are LNHDA and SQIVND (reference sequence). The CDR3, as DNA: TGTGCCAGTAGTAATAGCCTAAAGACCCAGTACTTC. Protein product: CASSNSLKTQYF.

V and J are TRBV5-4 and TRBJ2-3; the match to TRBD2 covers 9 bases. The V gene's germline CDR1 is SGHNT and CDR2 YYREEE (reference sequence). The CDR3 loop spans 15 amino acids. After removal of 0 bases from V and 4 bases from J, the junction contained 3 bases not matched to a gene. The CDR3 protein is CASSLGGRAADTQYF. As DNA, the CDR3 is TGTGCCAGCAGCTTGGGCGGGAGGGCCGCAGATACGCAGTATTTT.

This clone was counted once. This chain links TRBV15 with TRBJ2-7, with D tentatively TRBD2 (6 bases). With 0 bases removed from V and 5 bases from J, the gap between germline ends came to 11 bases. The CDR3 contains 14 residues. In germline, CDR1 is LNHNV, CDR2 YYDKDF (reference sequence). In nucleotides, the CDR3 is TGTGCCACCAGCAGAGATCGAGCGGGCGACGAGCAGTACTTC. Protein sequence: CATSRDRAGDEQYF.

This clone was counted only a few times. The V gene is TRBV27, the J gene TRBJ1-5; TRBD1 aligns across 7 bases. Germline CDR1 reads MNHEY; CDR2 reads SMNVEV (reference sequence). The V gene end was trimmed by 5 bases and the J gene end by 16 bases; junction bases not matched to a gene: 11. The CDR3 sequence is 12 residues long. Here the CDR3 DNA reads TGTGCCAGCAGTCAATGGGACAGTCCAGGTCATTTT. It is translated as CASSQWDSPGHF.

The chain combines TRBV5-1 with TRBJ1-1; D not certain. In germline, CDR1 is SGHRS, CDR2 YFSETQ. CDR3 length: 12 residues. Trimming stripped 3 bases from V and 11 bases from J, with 14 bases between. This CDR3 reads CASSSGSTKAFF. Here the CDR3 DNA reads TGCGCCAGCAGCTCCGGGTCCACGAAGGCTTTCTTT.

The rearrangement links TRBV11-2 to TRBJ1-1; possibly TRBD1 for D (6 bases). The V gene lost 5 bases and the J gene lost 11 bases, with 21 bases spanning the gap. The CDR3 is 14 amino acids. The germline CDR1 and CDR2 sequences are SGHAT and FQNNGV. Here the CDR3 reads CASSPNTGRVFAFF. CDR3 in DNA: TGTGCCAGCAGCCCCAACACAGGGCGTGTGTTTGCTTTCTTT.

The CDR3 DNA follows: TGCGCCAGCAGCAGACGCTCGGGTTACGAGCAGTACTTC. It specifies CASSRRSGYEQYF. This chain links TRBV4-1 with TRBJ2-7; no reliable D call. Germline lookup yields CDR1 MGHRA and CDR2 YSYEKL. Trimming removed 5 bases at V and 4 bases at J, with 12 bases between. The CDR3 is 13 residues long.

This sequence joins TRBV5-6 and TRBJ2-5; D unresolved. The J call is doubtful: the DNA matches TRBJ2-7 better. The CDR3 runs 11 residues. CDR1 is SGHDT and CDR2 is YYEEEE in the germline V gene. The CDR3 DNA reads TGTGCCAGCAGCAGATCCTACGAGCAGTACTTC. Amino acid sequence: CASSRSYEQYF.

CDR3 nucleotides: TGTGCCAGCAGCCCGACTAGCGGGAGGAAAGAGACCCAGTACTTC. Translating gives CASSPTSGRKETQYF. The rearrangement joins TRBV28 to TRBJ2-5; 13 nucleotides agree with TRBD2. The V gene's germline CDR1 is MDHEN and CDR2 SYDVKM. The V gene end was trimmed by 6 bases and the J gene end by 3 bases; junction bases not matched to a gene: 4. The CDR3 is 15 amino acids.

This sequence joins TRBV11-2 and TRBJ2-1; D is unresolved. In germline, CDR1 is SGHAT, CDR2 FQNNGV. Trimming pared 0 bases from V and 8 bases from J, leaving 14 bases between. This CDR3 is built from 15 residues. The CDR3 protein is CASSLESGLQYEQFF. CDR3 nucleotides: TGTGCCAGCAGCTTAGAGTCAGGATTACAATATGAGCAGTTCTTC. Together with reference TRBV11-2 and TRBJ2-1, the CDR3 gives the full variable domain: EAGVAQSPRYKIIEKRQSVAFWCNPISGHATLYWYQQILGQGPKLLIQFQNNGVVDDSQLPKDRFSAERLKGVDSTLKIQPAKLEDSAVYLCASSLESGLQYEQFFGPGTRLTVL.